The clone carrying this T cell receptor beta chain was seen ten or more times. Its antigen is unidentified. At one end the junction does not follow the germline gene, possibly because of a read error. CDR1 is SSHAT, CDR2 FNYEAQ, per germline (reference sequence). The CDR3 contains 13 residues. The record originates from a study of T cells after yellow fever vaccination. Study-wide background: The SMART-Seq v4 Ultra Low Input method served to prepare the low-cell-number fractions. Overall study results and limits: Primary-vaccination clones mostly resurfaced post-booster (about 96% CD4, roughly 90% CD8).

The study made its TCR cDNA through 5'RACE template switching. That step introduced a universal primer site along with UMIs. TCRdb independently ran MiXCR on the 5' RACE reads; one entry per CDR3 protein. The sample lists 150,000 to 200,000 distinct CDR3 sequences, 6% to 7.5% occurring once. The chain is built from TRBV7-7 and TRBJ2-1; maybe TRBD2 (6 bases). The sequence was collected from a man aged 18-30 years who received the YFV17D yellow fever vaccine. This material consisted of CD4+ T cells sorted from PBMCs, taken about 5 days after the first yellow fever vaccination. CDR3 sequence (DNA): TGTGCCAGCAGTTTAGGGACTGACAATGAGCAGTTCTTC. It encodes CASSLGTDNEQFF.